This T cell receptor beta chain appears in the sequencing data of a study of beta chain features in type 1 diabetes. Study-level findings and limits: There was a moderate but significant shortening of TCRB CDR3s in all four CD4+ subsets of Type 1 diabetes patients. Among type 1 diabetes patients, VDJ junctions had fewer insertions and more deletions.

CDR3 length: 16 residues. After removal of 0 bases from V and 4 bases from J, the junction contained 10 bases not matched to a gene. The V gene's germline CDR1 is SGDLS and CDR2 YYNGEE. What was sequenced were expressed TCRB transcripts, since all of the isolated RNA had been reverse transcribed. Read counts averaged around 4 million for samples of naive, central memory and regulatory T cells. Profiled with immunoSEQ multiplex PCR; TCRdb holds only in-frame clones, not every one. Altogether about 650,000 clones are present, approximately 13% being singletons, with the ten largest covering around 0.12%. On this clone: Its antigen is unidentified.

The sequencing sample was made of naive CD4+ T cells from blood. The chain uses TRBV9 and TRBJ2-7, with 7 nucleotides matching TRBD1. This receptor was obtained from a man aged 30 to 45 with type 1 diabetes. This CDR3 is CASSVGGPLTGYEQYF. CDR3 DNA: TGTGCCAGCAGCGTAGGTGGGCCTTTGACAGGGTACGAGCAGTACTTC.